This T cell receptor (beta chain) was recovered during a study of neurological immune-mediated disorders. A total of 2 million PBMCs stored at -80 degrees C provided the unsorted libraries. Study results and caveats: The greatest TCR clonal expansion occurred in HTLV-1-associated myelopathy and the least in multiple sclerosis, which fell below healthy controls.

V dropped 8 bases and J dropped 4 bases, with 15 bases sitting between them. This CDR3 has 14 residues. Synthesis of cDNA was carried out by template-switch 5'RACE. The reaction used 10-nucleotide random UMIs. Over 190 million TCR-beta sequences from 15-18 subjects came out of each sequencing run. TCRdb itself ran the 5' RACE reads through MiXCR, one entry per CDR3 protein. The sample holds about 59,000 distinct CDR3 sequences, 9.5% to 15% seen once. Ten or more counts support this clonotype. The target antigen is unknown. The clonotype originates from a woman aged 55-75 years with HTLV-1-associated myelopathy (HAM/TSP). The chain couples TRBV12-3 or TRBV12-4 to TRBJ2-1; D not certain. Sequences were obtained from PBMCs. The CDR3 coding sequence is TGTGCCAGCGCCCACCCGCTCGGATACAATGAGCAGTTCTTC. This gives the protein CASAHPLGYNEQFF.